Shown below are 14 T cell receptor beta chains from a single sample sequenced in a study of identical twins. TCRdb re-derived calls from the 5' RACE reads in MiXCR, one entry per CDR3 protein. Of some 900,000 distinct CDR3 sequences listed, 12% are singletons. The same data also went into a second study, on yellow fever vaccine responses in identical twins.

Sequenced: PBMCs. The source is a woman between 18 and 29 years old in good health.

This clonotype was seen many times. The genes are TRBV6-2 or TRBV6-3 and TRBJ1-1; D not certain. Germline V CDR1 and CDR2: MNHEY, SVGEGT. The CDR3 covers 13 residues. Trimming removed 0 bases at V and 3 bases at J, with 5 bases between. The CDR3 loop is CASSYSRYTEAFF. Here the CDR3 DNA reads TGTGCCAGCAGTTACTCACGGTACACTGAAGCTTTCTTT.

On this clonotype itself: A read error is possible here, since a much larger clone lies one base away. This chain links TRBV12-3 or TRBV12-4 with TRBJ2-1; perhaps D is TRBD1 or TRBD2 (6 bases each). The CDR3 consists of 18 residues. This CDR3 is CTISLALIGRGDYNEQFF. CDR3 nucleotide sequence: TGTACCATCAGTTTAGCGCTAATAGGAAGGGGGGACTACAATGAGCAGTTCTTC.

This clonotype has just a few counts. CDR3 in DNA: TGCAGTGCTAGTTGGGGAGTGGGGAGGGAGCAGTACTTC. Translation gives CSASWGVGREQYF. The chain is built from TRBV20-1 and TRBJ2-7; a possible D gene is TRBD2 (6 bases). V was cut by 3 bases and J by 7 bases, with 16 bases left in between. Germline V gene lookup returns CDR1 DFQATT and CDR2 SNEGSKA (reference sequence). CDR3 length equals 13 residues.

As regards this clonotype: One end of the junction does not line up with germline, which may come from a read error. V gene TRBV27 combines with J gene TRBJ1-1; weak D call: TRBD1 (5 bases). The germline V gene encodes CDR1 MNHEY and CDR2 SMNVEV (reference sequence). The CDR3 has 14 amino acids. CDR3 bases: TGCACCAGCAGTTTCCCCCAGGGACCCACTGAAGCTTTCTTT. It is translated as CTSSFPQGPTEAFF.

This clonotype showed up just a few times. V usage is TRBV5-1 and J usage is TRBJ2-5; 8 bases agree with TRBD1. The ends lost 4 bases at V and 5 bases at J; junction bases unmatched: 4. The V gene's germline CDR1 is SGHRS and CDR2 YFSETQ. This CDR3 has 13 residues. The CDR3 nucleotides read TGCGCCAGCAGCGGAACAGGGGGGGAGACCCAGTACTTC. This gives the protein CASSGTGGETQYF. Together with reference TRBV5-1 and TRBJ2-5, the CDR3 gives the full variable domain: KAGVTQTPRYLIKTRGQQVTLSCSPISGHRSVSWYQQTPGQGLQFLFEYFSETQRNKGNFPGRFSGRQFSNSRSEMNVSTLELGDSALYLCASSGTGGETQYFGPGTRLLVL.

This clonotype was observed many times. This chain links TRBV29-1 with TRBJ1-1; TRBD1 matches at 7 bases. CDR1 and CDR2 from the germline V gene are SQVTM and ANQGSEA. With V trimmed by 6 bases and J by 3 bases, 7 bases remained unmatched. CDR3 length: 13 residues. The CDR3 protein is CSVTDREDTEAFF. In DNA form, the CDR3 reads TGCAGCGTCACAGACAGGGAGGACACTGAAGCTTTCTTT.

The sample holds a few counts of this clonotype. The chain is built from TRBV20-1 and TRBJ2-5; tentative D call: TRBD1 (6 bases). The CDR3 runs 15 residues. The ends were cut back, 7 bases at V and 0 bases at J, with 18 bases in the middle. The germline V gene encodes CDR1 DFQATT and CDR2 SNEGSKA (reference sequence). Here the CDR3 reads CSVLGTRVHQETQYF. The DNA of the CDR3 is TGCAGTGTACTTGGGACACGTGTTCACCAAGAGACCCAGTACTTC.

The chain is built from TRBV6-1 and TRBJ1-5; 9 positions match TRBD1. Looked up from germline, CDR1 is MNHNS and CDR2 is SASEGT. The J segment lost 5 bases and the V segment lost 5 bases, leaving 7 bases of the junction unmatched. This CDR3 is built from 15 residues. The CDR3 sequence is CASSNGQGLHQPQHF. The CDR3 DNA follows: TGTGCCAGCAGTAATGGACAGGGGCTTCATCAGCCCCAGCATTTT.

The chain carries TRBV7-9 and TRBJ2-7, with 8 bases fitting TRBD2. Germline assignment: CDR1 SEHNR and CDR2 FQNEAQ (reference sequence). The V and J ends lost 2 bases and 4 bases, in that order; junction bases with no gene match: 4. The CDR3 consists of 14 residues. CDR3 sequence: CASSLTAGAYEQYF. The CDR3 DNA sequence: TGTGCCAGCAGCTTAACAGCGGGGGCTTACGAGCAGTACTTC.

This clonotype has more than one count but fewer than ten. The V gene is TRBV20-1, the J gene TRBJ1-5; possibly TRBD1 for D (6 bases). The V gene's germline CDR1 is DFQATT and CDR2 SNEGSKA (reference sequence). The CDR3 has 13 residues. Trimming shortened V by 5 bases and J by 3 bases, and 11 bases separated the two germline ends. CDR3 nucleotides: TGCAGTGCTCCGGACAGTAACAATCAGCCCCAGCATTTT. Translation: CSAPDSNNQPQHF.

This clonotype was observed a handful of times. The chain recombines TRBV7-9 with TRBJ2-5; 7 bases are shared with TRBD1. The CDR3 has 16 residues. Trimming removed 0 bases from V and 2 bases from J; junction bases left unmatched: 6. Germline-derived CDR1 and CDR2 are SEHNR and FQNEAQ (reference sequence). CDR3: CASSLAFLTGQETQYF. CDR3 DNA: TGTGCCAGCAGCTTAGCGTTCTTGACAGGGCAAGAGACCCAGTACTTC.

This clonotype was counted many times. CDR3 amino acids: CAISKRTDRGELFF. CDR3 bases: TGTGCCATCAGTAAACGGACGGACCGCGGGGAGCTGTTTTTT. V gene TRBV10-3 combines with J gene TRBJ2-2; D unresolved. The CDR3 runs to 14 residues. From germline, CDR1 is ENHRY and CDR2 SYGVKD. The V end was cut by 5 bases, the J end by 7 bases, with 14 bases between.

This clonotype appeared a few times. V and J are TRBV5-1 and TRBJ2-1; D may match TRBD1 or TRBD2 (5 bases each). The germline V gene has CDR1 SGHRS and CDR2 YFSETQ. Trimming removed 0 bases from V and 10 bases from J, with 20 bases in between. The CDR3 sequence is 16 residues long. CDR3 nucleotides: TGCGCCAGCAGCTTGGAGGCTGGGGCGTCGGGGCGGGAGCAGTTCTTC. This sequence encodes CASSLEAGASGREQFF. Variable domain in full (rest from reference TRBV5-1 and TRBJ2-1): KAGVTQTPRYLIKTRGQQVTLSCSPISGHRSVSWYQQTPGQGLQFLFEYFSETQRNKGNFPGRFSGRQFSNSRSEMNVSTLELGDSALYLCASSLEAGASGREQFFGPGTRLTVL.

The chain carries TRBV12-3 or TRBV12-4 and TRBJ2-5; 8 positions match TRBD2. The CDR3 runs 19 residues. V shed 2 bases, J shed 4 bases, and the junction held 18 bases outside the gene matches. This chain's CDR3 is CASSLFGPSRGGAGETQYF. The CDR3 nucleotides read TGTGCCAGCAGTTTATTTGGTCCCTCACGGGGGGGGGCGGGAGAGACCCAGTACTTC.